The T cell receptor beta chain under discussion was sequenced for a study of T-cell memory formation after mild COVID-19. The CDR3 has 14 residues. V lost 6 bases, J lost 0 bases, and 5 bases stayed unmatched. CDR1 and CDR2 (germline): SNHLY, FYNNEI. Each CDR3 protein is one row after TCRdb ran MiXCR on the 5' RACE reads. The sample shows 35,000 to 50,000 distinct CDR3 sequences, about 6.1% of them seen only once. This clonotype was picked up a small number of times. Sequencing was carried out using PBMCs or a T cell subset sorted from them (not recorded which). The origin of this receptor is an adult who had mild COVID-19 (a few samples of this study predate the infection). Cell type and time point are not known. This sequence joins TRBV2 and TRBJ2-7; 7 bases map to TRBD1. The CDR3 DNA reads TGTGCCAGCAGGGGGGACAGTAGCTCCTACGAGCAGTACTTC. Encoded protein: CASRGDSSSYEQYF.